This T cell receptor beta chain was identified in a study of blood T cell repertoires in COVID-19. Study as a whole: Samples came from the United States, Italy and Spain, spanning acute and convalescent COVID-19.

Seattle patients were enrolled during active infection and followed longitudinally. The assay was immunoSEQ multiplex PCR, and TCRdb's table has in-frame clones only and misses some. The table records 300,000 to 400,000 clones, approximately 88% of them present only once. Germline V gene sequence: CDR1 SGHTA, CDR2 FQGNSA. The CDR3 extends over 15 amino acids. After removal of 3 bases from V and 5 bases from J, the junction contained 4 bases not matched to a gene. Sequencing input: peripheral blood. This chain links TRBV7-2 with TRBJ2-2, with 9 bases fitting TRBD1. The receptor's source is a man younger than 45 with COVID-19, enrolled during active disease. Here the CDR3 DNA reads TGTGCCAGCAGCTTGAGACAGGGGGGGACCGGGGAGCTGTTTTTT. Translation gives CASSLRQGGTGELFF.